These T cell receptor beta chains were read from a single sample in a study of shared T cell receptors in the human thymus. Clones were read by immunoSEQ multiplex PCR, and TCRdb kept only the in-frame ones, dropping some. This table has about 710,000 clones, approximately 87% appearing once. These same data were also listed under a study on human thymus T cells.

The sample consisted of thymocytes. These receptors all stem from a boy in the first two years of life with a congenital heart defect. Each CDR3 is given without its conserved first and last residue.

V gene,J gene,CDR3 protein
TRBV10-1,TRBJ2-1,ASSEGLAHEQF
TRBV30,TRBJ2-2,AWSLPPGGIGTGELF
TRBV7-9,TRBJ1-1,ASSSPTGQGEAF
TRBV7-4,TRBJ2-3,ASSLSLLAGGYTDTQY
TRBV5-1,TRBJ2-5,ASSLEASGDQETQY
TRBV27,TRBJ2-5,ASSPYRGTGIQETQY
TRBV9,TRBJ2-2,ASSVGPRWGELF
TRBV28,TRBJ1-4,ASSETGYSEKLF
TRBV5-4,TRBJ2-3,ASSPGTGRTDTQY
TRBV15,TRBJ1-5,ATSRRSFRGVDQPQH
TRBV18,TRBJ1-1,ASSPRLNTEAF
TRBV4-3,TRBJ1-3,ASSQGSYGFSGNTIY
TRBV5-6,TRBJ2-5,ASSRGLAETQY
TRBV30,TRBJ1-4,AWSVPAGTGGPTNEKLF
TRBV5-8,TRBJ2-7,ASSLAGTGGFEQY
TRBV7-8,TRBJ2-7,ASTRDREIRQY
TRBV4-1,TRBJ2-3,ASSQEGARAVFTDTQY
TRBV28,TRBJ2-1,ASSPPGGDNEQF
TRBV29-1,TRBJ2-1,SVEDRDNEQF
TRBV10-2,TRBJ2-7,ASSESGLEY
TRBV30,TRBJ2-2,AWKATDRRVFSDGELF
TRBV25-1,TRBJ1-1,ASNPGHWGEAF
TRBV5-5,TRBJ2-1,ASSLAMEGTSSYNEQF
TRBV9,TRBJ1-6,ASSATQGRGSPLH
TRBV19,TRBJ1-6,ASRRTGASPLH
TRBV4-1,TRBJ2-1,ASSHGTGEEEQF
TRBV5-4,TRBJ1-5,ASSLQGSGQPQH
TRBV4-3,TRBJ2-3,ASSQDYWTSGRLADTQY
TRBV19,TRBJ2-1,ASSTGGSNEQF
TRBV28,TRBJ2-1,ASSLWTSGGDQF
TRBV27,TRBJ2-1,ASSLSGTEYYNEQF
TRBV28,TRBJ1-1,ASSFPDREDTEAF
TRBV6-5,TRBJ2-7,ASSPGPYYEQY
TRBV7-2,TRBJ2-5,ASSPLAGFGVETQY
TRBV14,TRBJ2-3,ASSPGLVAGGPFSTDTQY
TRBV4-1,TRBJ2-1,ASSPRDRGSNEQF
TRBV6-1,TRBJ2-5,ASSSDRNQETQY
TRBV27,TRBJ2-1,ASSPIRLAGGPYNEQF
TRBV6-1,TRBJ1-2,ASSELSDRVLNYGYT
TRBV30,TRBJ1-2,AWRGNYGYT
TRBV29-1,TRBJ1-1,SVESSHRSTEAF
TRBV13,TRBJ1-2,ASSLSGTGYGYT
TRBV9,TRBJ2-1,ASSVKISGEQF
TRBV18,TRBJ2-3,ASSLSIAGAGDTQY
TRBV9,TRBJ2-7,ASSPPRDRVSYEQY
TRBV4-3,TRBJ2-4,ASSQAPSGDFKNIQY
TRBV12-2,TRBJ2-1,ASRLPTSAPRDNEQF
TRBV14,TRBJ2-3,ASSQEANKGGDTQY
TRBV27,TRBJ1-6,ASSPRQTNSPLH
TRBV5-6,TRBJ1-2,ASSLAETPGQGANYGYT
TRBV27,TRBJ1-1,ASSLYPGQDLSLRENTEAF
TRBV28,TRBJ1-1,ATRGRVGYTEAF
TRBV7-9,TRBJ2-7,ASSLVHDYEQY
TRBV9,TRBJ2-1,ASSLEDGGEQF
TRBV10-3,TRBJ1-1,AIRGAGDAEAF
TRBV4-2,TRBJ1-1,ASSQDRTPGQGMITEAF
TRBV5-6,TRBJ1-5,ASSLMGTGDRVNRQPQH